The 11 T cell receptor beta chains in this list originate from one sample, sequenced in a study of a mutant IDH1 vaccine in newly diagnosed glioma. Profiling relied on immunoSEQ multiplex PCR, and the TCRdb table lists in-frame clones only, not all of them. The sample contains about 60,000 clones, about four fifths of which appear only once. These TCRs are of unknown antigen specificity. Time point noted: week 11, during vaccination. Each vaccine dose was 300 ug of mutant IDH1 20-mer peptide, with topical imiquimod. This specimen was PBMCs, taken from a glioma patient whose treatment included an IDH1 peptide vaccine. These receptors all stem from a man aged 30 to 45 with glioma.

V and J are TRBV9 and TRBJ2-1, with 13 bases fitting TRBD2. The CDR3 covers 17 residues. The V segment lost 3 bases and the J segment 8 bases; nucleotides outside the gene matches: 11. Germline values: CDR1 SGDLS, CDR2 YYNGEE. DNA of the CDR3: TGTGCCAGCAGCGCCACCGGGACTAGCGGGAAAACCTATGAGCAGTTCTTC. Its protein product is CASSATGTSGKTYEQFF.

The rearrangement joins TRBV29-1 to TRBJ2-5; D is unresolved. Trimming shortened V by 3 bases and J by 0 bases, and 8 bases separated the two germline ends. CDR1 and CDR2 (germline): SQVTM, ANQGSEA. This CDR3 region has 13 residues. CDR3 sequence: CSVETSYQETQYF. As DNA, the CDR3 is TGCAGCGTTGAGACTTCATACCAAGAGACCCAGTACTTC. Full variable domain (rest looked up from reference TRBV29-1 and TRBJ2-5): SAVISQKPSRDICQRGTSLTIQCQVDSQVTMMFWYRQQPGQSLTLIATANQGSEATYESGFVIDKFPISRPNLTFSTLTVSNMSPEDSSIYLCSVETSYQETQYFGPGTRLLVL.

The gene calls are TRBV7-2 and TRBJ2-7, with TRBD2 identical over 8 bases. The V and J ends lost 1 base and 1 base, in that order; junction bases with no gene match: 9. This CDR3 is 17 amino acids long. Germline V gene data show CDR1 as SGHTA and CDR2 as FQGNSA. DNA of the CDR3: TGTGCCAGCAGCTTAGTTGCTTCTAGCGGGTTTTCCTACGAGCAGTACTTC. Its translation is CASSLVASSGFSYEQYF.

This clone was seen a single time. The J gene is TRBJ2-1, the V gene TRBV7-9; D is unclear. Germline V lookup: CDR1 SEHNR, CDR2 FQNEAQ (reference sequence). The CDR3 length is 15 residues. The V end was cut by 2 bases, the J end by 5 bases, with 13 bases between. This CDR3 is CASSLSANPDNEQFF. CDR3 DNA: TGTGCCAGCAGCTTATCGGCAAATCCCGACAATGAGCAGTTCTTC.

As to this clone: One end of the junction is discordant with germline, which a read error may explain. V usage is TRBV2 and J usage is TRBJ2-5; 8 bases fit TRBD2. The J call may be incorrect, as the DNA end agrees better with TRBJ2-7. The CDR3 consists of 16 residues. CDR1 and CDR2 from the germline V gene are SNHLY and FYNNEI. The CDR3 loop reads CASTESNPGLVYEQYF. CDR3 DNA: TGTGCCAGCACTGAAAGTAATCCGGGACTAGTCTACGAGCAGTACTTC.

The chain has TRBV13 and TRBJ1-5; a weak D match, TRBD1 (6 bases). Trimming pared 3 bases from V and 7 bases from J, leaving 16 bases between. The CDR3 spans 15 residues. Germline CDR1 is PRHDT and CDR2 is FYEKMQ (reference sequence). In nucleotides, the CDR3 is TGTGCCAGCAGCTTCGGGGCAGGGGCTGGCCAGCCCCAGCATTTT. Translated, it gives CASSFGAGAGQPQHF.

The rearrangement links TRBV7-9 to TRBJ1-1; D gene ambiguous. Germline CDR1 SEHNR, CDR2 FQNEAQ (reference sequence). Trimming took off 1 base at V and 6 bases at J, with 9 bases between the two ends. This CDR3 is 13 amino acids long. CDR3 sequence (DNA): TGTGCCAGCAGCTTAGTGTGGCAGCCTGAAGCTTTCTTT. Protein: CASSLVWQPEAFF. The full variable domain, with the rest looked up from reference TRBV7-9 and TRBJ1-1, is DTGVSQNPRHKITKRGQNVTFRCDPISEHNRLYWYRQTLGQGPEFLTYFQNEAQLEKSRLLSDRFSAERPKGSFSTLEIQRTEQGDSAMYLCASSLVWQPEAFFGQGTRLTVV.

The chain uses TRBV4-2 and TRBJ1-2; the match to TRBD1 covers 8 bases. From germline, CDR1 is LGHNA and CDR2 YNFKEQ. CDR3 length equals 14 residues. With V trimmed by 4 bases and J by 6 bases, 7 bases remained unmatched. The CDR3 DNA is TGTGCCAGCAGCCGGGACAGGACAAAGGATGGCTACACCTTC. Amino acids: CASSRDRTKDGYTF.

The J gene is TRBJ1-4, the V gene TRBV9; a possible D gene is TRBD1 (5 bases). The germline CDR1 and CDR2 sequences are SGDLS and YYNGEE. The CDR3 loop spans 11 amino acids. V was trimmed by 2 bases and J by 13 bases, leaving 9 bases between them. CDR3 bases: TGTGCCAGCAGCGTTTCAGGGACACTGTTTTTT. It codes for CASSVSGTLFF.

The chain carries TRBV11-2 and TRBJ2-3; 7 bases agree with TRBD1. V gave up 5 bases and J gave up 6 bases; unmatched junction bases: 5. Germline V gene data show CDR1 as SGHAT and CDR2 as FQNNGV. This CDR3 spans 13 amino acids. The CDR3 region is CASSLDRADTQYF. The CDR3 DNA reads TGTGCCAGCAGCCTCGACAGGGCCGATACGCAGTATTTT.

This clone has just one count. The rearrangement links TRBV28 to TRBJ1-5; D unresolved. This CDR3 is 12 amino acids long. Trimming took off 8 bases at V and 4 bases at J, with 9 bases between the two ends. The germline gives CDR1 MDHEN, CDR2 SYDVKM. CDR3 loop: CASARWNQPQHF. The CDR3 DNA follows: TGTGCCAGCGCGAGGTGGAATCAGCCCCAGCATTTT.